This TCR beta chain appears in the sequencing data of a study of blood T cell repertoires in COVID-19. Study background: Researchers got acute and convalescent COVID-19 samples from the United States, Italy and Spain. PBMCs, B-cell-depleted T cells, or T cells were the source of the cDNA or gDNA that made up the material.

Per the study methods: Reference gene primer amplification gave nucleated cell count estimates. Repertoires were generated with immunoSEQ multiplex PCR, while TCRdb's copy carries only in-frame clones and drops some. The DNA was the basis for D and trimming; V, J and clone size are from that table. The table has under 170,000 clones, 65% to 90% seen once. Trimming took 4 bases from V and 4 from J, leaving 7 bases between them. CDR3 length: 13 residues. The germline CDR1 and CDR2 sequences are KGHDR and SFDVKD. This clone was picked up many times. The clonotype was recovered from a man between 65 and 79 years old with acute or convalescent COVID-19. The sample taken for sequencing was peripheral blood. This chain joins TRBV24-1 and TRBJ2-1, with unresolved D. CDR3 loop: CATSETEYNEQFF. The CDR3 region has the DNA TGTGCCACCAGTGAAACAGAGTACAATGAGCAGTTCTTC.